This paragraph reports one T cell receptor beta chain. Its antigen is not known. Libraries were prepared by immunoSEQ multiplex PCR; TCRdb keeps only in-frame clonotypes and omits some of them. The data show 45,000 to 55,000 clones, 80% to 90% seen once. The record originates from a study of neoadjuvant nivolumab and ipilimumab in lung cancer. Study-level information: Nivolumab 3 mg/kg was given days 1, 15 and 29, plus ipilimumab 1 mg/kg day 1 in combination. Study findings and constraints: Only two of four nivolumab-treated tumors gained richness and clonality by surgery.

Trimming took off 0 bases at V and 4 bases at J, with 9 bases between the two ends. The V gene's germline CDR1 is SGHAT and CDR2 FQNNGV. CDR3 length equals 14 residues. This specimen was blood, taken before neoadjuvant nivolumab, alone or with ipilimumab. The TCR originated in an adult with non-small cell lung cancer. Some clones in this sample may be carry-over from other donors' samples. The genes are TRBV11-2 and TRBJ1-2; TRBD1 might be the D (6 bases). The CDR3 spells CASSLDGGSYGYTF. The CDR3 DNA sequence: TGTGCCAGCAGCTTAGACGGGGGCAGCTATGGCTACACCTTC.